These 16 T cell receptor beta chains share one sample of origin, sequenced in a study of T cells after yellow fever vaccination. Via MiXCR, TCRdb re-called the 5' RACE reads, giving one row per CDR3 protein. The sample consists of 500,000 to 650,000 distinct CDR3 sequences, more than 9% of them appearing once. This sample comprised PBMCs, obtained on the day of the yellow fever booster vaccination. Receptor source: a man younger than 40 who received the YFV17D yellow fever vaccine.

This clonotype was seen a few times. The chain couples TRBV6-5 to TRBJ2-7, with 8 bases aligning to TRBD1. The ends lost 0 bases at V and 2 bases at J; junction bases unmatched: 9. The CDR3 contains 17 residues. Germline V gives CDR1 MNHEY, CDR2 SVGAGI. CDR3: CASSYSKGTGYPYEQYF. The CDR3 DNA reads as TGTGCCAGCAGTTACTCGAAGGGGACAGGCTACCCCTACGAGCAGTACTTC.

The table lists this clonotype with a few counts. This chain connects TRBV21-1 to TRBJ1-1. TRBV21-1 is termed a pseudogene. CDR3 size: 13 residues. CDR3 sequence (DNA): TGTGCCAGCACTTCCAATATGAACACTGAAGCTTTCTTT. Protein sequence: CASTSNMNTEAFF.

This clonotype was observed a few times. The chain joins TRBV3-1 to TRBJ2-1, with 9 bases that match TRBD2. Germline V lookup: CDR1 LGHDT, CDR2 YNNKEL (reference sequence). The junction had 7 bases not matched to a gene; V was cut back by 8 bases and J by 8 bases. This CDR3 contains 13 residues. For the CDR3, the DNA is TGTGCCAGCCGGCCTAGCGGGATGGATGAGCAGTTCTTC. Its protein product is CASRPSGMDEQFF.

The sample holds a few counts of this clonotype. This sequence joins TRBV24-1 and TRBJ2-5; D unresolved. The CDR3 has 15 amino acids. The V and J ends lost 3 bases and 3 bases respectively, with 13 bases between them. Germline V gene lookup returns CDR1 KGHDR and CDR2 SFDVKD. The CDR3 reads CATSDPGRTEETQYF. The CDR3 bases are TGTGCCACCAGTGATCCCGGACGCACAGAAGAGACCCAGTACTTC.

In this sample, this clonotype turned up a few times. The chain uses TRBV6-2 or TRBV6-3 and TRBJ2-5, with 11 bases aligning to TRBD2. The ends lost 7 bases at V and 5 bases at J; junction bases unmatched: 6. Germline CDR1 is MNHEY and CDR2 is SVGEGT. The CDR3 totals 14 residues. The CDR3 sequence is CASKLAGVGETQYF. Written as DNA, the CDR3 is TGTGCCAGCAAACTAGCGGGAGTCGGCGAGACCCAGTACTTC.

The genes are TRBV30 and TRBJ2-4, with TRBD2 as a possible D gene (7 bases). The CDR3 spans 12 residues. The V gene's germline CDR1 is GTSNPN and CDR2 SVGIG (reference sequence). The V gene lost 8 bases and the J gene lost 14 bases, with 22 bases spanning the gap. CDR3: CAVSLAGAPEYF. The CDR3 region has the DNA TGTGCCGTAAGCCTGGCGGGGGCGCCGGAGTACTTC.

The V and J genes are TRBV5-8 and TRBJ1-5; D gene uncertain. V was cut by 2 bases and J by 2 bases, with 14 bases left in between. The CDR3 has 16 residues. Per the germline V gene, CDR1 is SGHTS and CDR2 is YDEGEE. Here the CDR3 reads CASSLGGVYRNQPQHF. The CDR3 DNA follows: TGTGCCAGCAGCTTAGGTGGCGTATATCGCAATCAGCCCCAGCATTTT.

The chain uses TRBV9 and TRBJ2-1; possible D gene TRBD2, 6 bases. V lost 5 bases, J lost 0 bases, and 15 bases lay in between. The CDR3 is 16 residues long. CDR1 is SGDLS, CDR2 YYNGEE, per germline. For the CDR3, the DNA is TGTGCCAGCAGTTATAATCTAGCGCCCTCCTACAATGAGCAGTTCTTC. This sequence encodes CASSYNLAPSYNEQFF.

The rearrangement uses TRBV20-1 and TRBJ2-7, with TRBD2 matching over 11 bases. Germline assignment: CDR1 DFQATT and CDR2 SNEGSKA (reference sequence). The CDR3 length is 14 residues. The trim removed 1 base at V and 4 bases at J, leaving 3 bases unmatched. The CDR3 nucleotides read TGCAGTGCTAGAGCCGGGACTAGCGGTTACGAGCAGTACTTC. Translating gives CSARAGTSGYEQYF.

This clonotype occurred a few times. In nucleotides, the CDR3 is TGCGCCAGCAGCTTGGCCCTAGTCCCCGGGGAGCTGTTTTTT. Protein product: CASSLALVPGELFF. This rearrangement joins TRBV5-1 to TRBJ2-2; D uncertain. CDR3 length: 14 amino acids. Germline assignment: CDR1 SGHRS and CDR2 YFSETQ. V shed 0 bases and J shed 6 bases, with 9 bases lying between them. Full variable domain (missing parts from reference TRBV5-1 and TRBJ2-2): KAGVTQTPRYLIKTRGQQVTLSCSPISGHRSVSWYQQTPGQGLQFLFEYFSETQRNKGNFPGRFSGRQFSNSRSEMNVSTLELGDSALYLCASSLALVPGELFFGEGSRLTVL.

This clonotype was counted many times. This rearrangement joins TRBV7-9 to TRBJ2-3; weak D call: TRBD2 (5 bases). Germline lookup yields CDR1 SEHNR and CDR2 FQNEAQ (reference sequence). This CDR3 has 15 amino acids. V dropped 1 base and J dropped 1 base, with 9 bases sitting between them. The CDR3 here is CASSLGGAGTDTQYF. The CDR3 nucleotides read TGTGCCAGCAGCTTAGGGGGAGCCGGCACAGATACGCAGTATTTT.

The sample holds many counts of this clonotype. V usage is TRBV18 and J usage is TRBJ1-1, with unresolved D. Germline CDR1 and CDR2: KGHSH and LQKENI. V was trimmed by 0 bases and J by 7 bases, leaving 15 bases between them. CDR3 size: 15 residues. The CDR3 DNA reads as TGTGCCAGCTCACCACCGTTAGGGAACTTTTTTGAAGCTTTCTTT. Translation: CASSPPLGNFFEAFF.

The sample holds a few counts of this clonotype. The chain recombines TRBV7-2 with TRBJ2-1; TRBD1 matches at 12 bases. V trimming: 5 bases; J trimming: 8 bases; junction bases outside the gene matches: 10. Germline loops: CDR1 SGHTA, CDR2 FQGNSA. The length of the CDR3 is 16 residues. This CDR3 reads CASSPLPGTGGHEQFF. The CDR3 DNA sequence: TGTGCCAGCAGCCCTCTACCCGGGACAGGGGGCCATGAGCAGTTCTTC.

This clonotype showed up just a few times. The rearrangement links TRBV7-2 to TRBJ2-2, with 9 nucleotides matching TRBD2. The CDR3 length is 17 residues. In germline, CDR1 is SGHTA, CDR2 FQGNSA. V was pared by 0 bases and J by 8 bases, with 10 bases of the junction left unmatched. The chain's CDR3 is CASSLASGTSSSGELFF. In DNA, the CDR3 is TGTGCCAGCAGCTTAGCGTCCGGGACTAGCTCGAGTGGGGAGCTGTTTTTT. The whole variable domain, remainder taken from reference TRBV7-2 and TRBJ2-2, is GAGVSQSPSNKVTEKGKDVELRCDPISGHTALYWYRQSLGQGLEFLIYFQGNSAPDKSGLPSDRFSAERTGGSVSTLTIQRTQQEDSAVYLCASSLASGTSSSGELFFGEGSRLTVL.

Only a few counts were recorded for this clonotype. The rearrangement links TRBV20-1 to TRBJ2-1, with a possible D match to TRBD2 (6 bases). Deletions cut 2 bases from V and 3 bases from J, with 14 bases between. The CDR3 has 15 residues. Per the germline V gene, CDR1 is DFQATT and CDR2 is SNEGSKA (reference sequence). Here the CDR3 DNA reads TGCAGTGCTAGACTTCCGGGGGACTTCTACAATGAGCAGTTCTTC. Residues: CSARLPGDFYNEQFF.

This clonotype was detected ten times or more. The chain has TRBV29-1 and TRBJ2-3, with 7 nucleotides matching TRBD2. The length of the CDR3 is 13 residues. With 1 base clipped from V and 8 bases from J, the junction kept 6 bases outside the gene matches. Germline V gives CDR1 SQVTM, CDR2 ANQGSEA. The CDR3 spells CSVEGVERGTQYF. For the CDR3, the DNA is TGCAGCGTTGAAGGGGTGGAGCGGGGTACGCAGTATTTT.